This T cell receptor beta chain was sequenced in a study of T cell changes during pregnancy in multiple sclerosis. Germline assignment: CDR1 LNHDA and CDR2 SQIVND (reference sequence). The CDR3 spans 12 residues. Trimming removed 6 bases from V and 11 bases from J; junction bases left unmatched: 9. The data were produced by immunoSEQ multiplex PCR, yet TCRdb's version contains in-frame clones alone and is incomplete. Here the sample spans just under 60,000 clones, around 92% being singletons. Sequences were derived from peripheral blood, sampled in the first trimester of pregnancy. The chain combines TRBV19 with TRBJ1-1; the match to TRBD1 covers 7 bases. The clonotype originates from a female donor with multiple sclerosis, enrolled in a pregnancy study. The CDR3 sequence is CASSQGVGVAFF. DNA of the CDR3: TGTGCCAGTAGCCAGGGGGTCGGGGTGGCTTTCTTT.